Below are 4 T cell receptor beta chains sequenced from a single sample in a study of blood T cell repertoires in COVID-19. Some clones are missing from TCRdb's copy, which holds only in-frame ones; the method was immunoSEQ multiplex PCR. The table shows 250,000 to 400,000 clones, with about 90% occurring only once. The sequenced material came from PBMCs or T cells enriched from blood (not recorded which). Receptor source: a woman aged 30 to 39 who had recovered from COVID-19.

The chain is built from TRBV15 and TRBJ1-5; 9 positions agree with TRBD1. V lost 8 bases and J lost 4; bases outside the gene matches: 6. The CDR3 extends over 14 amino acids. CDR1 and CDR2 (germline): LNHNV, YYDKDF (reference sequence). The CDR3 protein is CATAIQGANQPQHF. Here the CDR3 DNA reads TGTGCCACCGCGATACAGGGGGCAAATCAGCCCCAGCATTTT.

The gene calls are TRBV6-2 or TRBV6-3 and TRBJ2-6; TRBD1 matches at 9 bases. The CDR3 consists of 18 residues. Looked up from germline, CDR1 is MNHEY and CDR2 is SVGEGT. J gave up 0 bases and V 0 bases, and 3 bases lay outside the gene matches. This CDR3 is CASSYSTGGNSGANVLTF. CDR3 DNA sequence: TGTGCCAGCAGTTACTCGACAGGGGGAAACTCTGGGGCCAACGTCCTGACTTTC.

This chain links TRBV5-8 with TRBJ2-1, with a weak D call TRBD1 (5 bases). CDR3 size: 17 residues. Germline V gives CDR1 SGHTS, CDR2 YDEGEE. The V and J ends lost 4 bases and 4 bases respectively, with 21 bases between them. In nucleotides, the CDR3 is TGTGCCAGCAGCAACCCCCCCTGGGTGACAGTTTACAATGAGCAGTTCTTC. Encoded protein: CASSNPPWVTVYNEQFF.

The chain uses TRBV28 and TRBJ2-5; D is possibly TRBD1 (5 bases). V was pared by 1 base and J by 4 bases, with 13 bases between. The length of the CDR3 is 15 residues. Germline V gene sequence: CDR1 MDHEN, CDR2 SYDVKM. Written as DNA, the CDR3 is TGTGCCAGCAGTTTATACATTTTGGGGCGAGAGACCCAGTACTTC. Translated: CASSLYILGRETQYF.